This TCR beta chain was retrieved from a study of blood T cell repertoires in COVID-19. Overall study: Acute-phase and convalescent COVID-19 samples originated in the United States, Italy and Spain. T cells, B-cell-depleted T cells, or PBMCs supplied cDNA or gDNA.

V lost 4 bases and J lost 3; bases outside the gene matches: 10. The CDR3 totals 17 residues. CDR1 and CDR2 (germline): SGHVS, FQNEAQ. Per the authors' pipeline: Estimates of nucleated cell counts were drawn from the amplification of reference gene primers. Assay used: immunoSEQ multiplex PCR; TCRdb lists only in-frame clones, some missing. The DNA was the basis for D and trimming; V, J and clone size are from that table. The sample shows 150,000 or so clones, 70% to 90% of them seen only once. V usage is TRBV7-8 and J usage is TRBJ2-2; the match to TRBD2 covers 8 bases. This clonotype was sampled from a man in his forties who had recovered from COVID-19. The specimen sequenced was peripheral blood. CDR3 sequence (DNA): TGTGCCAGCAGCTCCAACGCCGGGACTAGAGACACCGGGGAGCTGTTTTTT. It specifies CASSSNAGTRDTGELFF.